This TCR beta chain was found in a study of cytomegalovirus exposure and HLA in healthy donors (dated 2017 in TCRdb). With respect to the entire study: According to an earlier analysis of several hundred of the donors, some 170 million T cells yielded 117 million unique TCR beta sequences and around 280 Gb of sequence data. To predict cytomegalovirus infection status, the study brought together high-throughput TCR immunosequencing, statistical association of individual TCRs with disease status, and machine learning. Using immunosequencing, the study profiled T cell repertoires from about 650 subjects and related those repertoires to cytomegalovirus serostatus. The genetic ancestry cluster associated with self-reported Caucasian donors included 80% to 90% of the 300 to 450 genotyped donors. About 300 gigabases of sequencing data and around 90 million unique TCR sequences made up an early release that covered over 550 HLA-typed donors. The later analysis used no new phenotypic data to find candidate immune exposures, relying instead on TCR beta sequences and their occurrence across donors. A later analysis re-examined previously published TCR beta repertoires from over 500 donors and added high-resolution HLA genotyping to investigate patterns of TCR occurrence. The aim of the study was to test whether cataloging public T cell receptors could identify signatures of past pathogen exposure. Both class I and class II loci were covered by HLA typing, at four-digit resolution. Along with the approximately 650-subject first cohort, a separate validation cohort of roughly 110 different subjects was used. Every repertoire in the discovery cohort had been generated on one and the same sequencing platform. In an earlier analysis of 587 of the donors, high-throughput TCR beta sequencing was used to judge whether each TCR beta V gene segment behaved as functional or pseudogenic. Four or five DR-DQ haplotypes were handled as single units for association and clustering, since linkage in the cohort was strong. Among 350 to 400 genotyped donors of the cohort, an average of 235,054 unique TCR beta nucleotide sequences were sequenced per donor, roughly 20% of them non-productive. Genome-wide SNP genotypes for about 65% of the roughly 700 donors were used in a later genetic analysis, which treated that subset as a discovery cohort. The number of typed donors differed by locus: about 620-640 for A, B, C, DRB1 and DQB1; some 500 for DQA1; roughly 600 for DPA1; and about 450 for DPB1. Alongside the repertoire data, information on donor age, sex, ethnicity and CMV serostatus was compiled. Study-wide findings and limitations: Specific HLA alleles were associated with 18,000 or so TCR beta sequences at a false discovery rate of 0.05 in a later analysis. The cohort was sequenced for TCR beta chains only, and without alpha or paired-chain data the features that could be detected were limited. Because HLA typing was missing for some donors at each locus, association tests included only the typed subset. When HLA alleles, especially DR and DQ, strongly co-occurred, TCR associations were difficult to assign to individual alleles. Correlated functional status among segregating V segments might reflect linkage disequilibrium, but an unknown experimental factor could not be ruled out. Because counts were too low, roughly 17 rarely observed V segments, including chromosome 9 orphons, were left out of the earlier analysis of some 640 of the donors. In a later analysis, TCR association rates were found to vary across HLA loci, with the most associated TCRs seen for DRB1 alleles and the fewest for HLA-C alleles. In a later analysis, HLA-associated TCR beta chains were found to be more clonally expanded and to have lower generation probabilities than equally common non-associated chains. Some IMGT-functional V segments, including TRBV6-2 and TRBV6-3, could not be distinguished by the 87-base-pair reads and were therefore excluded. In a later analysis, most CMV-associated TCR beta chains were found to appear HLA-restricted, with HLA associations seemingly driven largely by CMV exposure. A cluster of highly shared sequence variants was judged likely to be a technical artifact of the sequencing pipeline. A later genetic analysis reported fewer N-insertions in productive TCRs among donors in an Asian-associated ancestry cluster than the roughly 700-donor mean. A later genetic analysis associated a missense DCLRE1C variant with V-gene and J-gene trimming of TCR beta chains, and an independent cohort replicated the association. The only immune exposure information available for the cohort was CMV serostatus. The presence/absence analyses assumed that sequencing depth was roughly uniform across donors, and that assumption may not be true. Broadly in line with IMGT annotations, most TCR beta V segments showed up in productive rearrangements about 90% or about 30% of the time in an earlier analysis of approximately 640 of the donors. A further reported finding was that TCR beta sequences accurately predicted the HLA-A and HLA-B alleles for most subjects in the first cohort. The study listed approximately 160 TCR beta chains as associated with cytomegalovirus. Cytomegalovirus status was reported to be diagnosed by the classifier with high specificity and sensitivity in both the original and validation cohorts. In a later analysis, several top co-occurrence clusters were reported to appear linked to parvovirus B19, influenza, CMV and Epstein-Barr virus. In vitro tests confirmed that three of the cytomegalovirus-associated TCR beta chains recognize cytomegalovirus antigens. While some public TCRs were present in many individuals, most TCR sequences turned up only very rarely across donors. It was suggested by the authors that the approach could potentially be generalized to other disease states and immunological phenotypes.

The cohort comprised 710 or so healthy bone marrow donors. All cohort members were sampled while nominally healthy, although unrecorded immune exposures were likely present. The donor was CMV seronegative and belonged to the group of 350 or so seronegative cohort members. Every donor gave a peripheral blood sample, and the peripheral blood mononuclear cells from that sample were used for TCR beta sequencing. The Qiagen DNeasy Blood Extraction Kit was used to extract genomic DNA from the blood cell samples. The library was built by means of the immunoSEQ multiplex PCR assay. The multiplex PCR relied on a mix of 60 forward primers for TCR Vbeta segments and 13 reverse primers for TCR Jbeta segments. The CDR3 region of rearranged TCR beta genes was amplified from genomic DNA with a multiplex PCR assay. The Illumina HiSeq System was used to sequence the amplified TCR beta libraries as 87-base-pair reads. In the authors' own workflow: A later analysis tallied tens of millions of unique TCR beta chains across the 660 or so repertoires, and around 12 million of those chains were shared by two or more donors. A nearest-neighbor algorithm error-corrected the raw reads and collapsed the reads into unique sequences, merging closely related sequences to remove PCR and sequencing errors. V, D and J gene segments were assigned by aligning CDR3 sequences to IMGT reference sequences. For a sequence to be retained, a match of at least six nucleotides was required to both a V gene segment and a J gene segment. A rearrangement counted as productive if the CDR3 had no stop codons and remained in frame with V and J, and every other rearrangement counted as non-productive. Following IMGT convention, CDR3 was defined as the stretch from the second conserved V-encoded cysteine to the conserved J-encoded phenylalanine. The earlier analysis of more than 450 of the donors excluded sequences that lacked an unambiguous match to a single V gene segment. An earlier analysis of 450 to 650 of the donors called V segments functional above 56.7% productive rearrangements and segregating when the between-donor standard deviation exceeded 5%. A statistical classification framework was built to diagnose cytomegalovirus status from the catalog of TCR beta chain sequences. A later analysis assigned V and J genes by comparing TCR nucleotide sequences with IMGT/GENE-DB human TR gene sequences. In a later analysis, CDR3 sequences and most-parsimonious VDJ recombination scenarios were assigned using the TCRdist pipeline. A later analysis defined each TCR beta chain by its CDR3 amino acid sequence plus V-gene family, and excluded reads lacking a unique V-gene family. A later analysis removed several hundred highly shared, low-generation-probability nucleotide sequences to deal with suspected cross-contamination and a sequencing artifact. In a later analysis, a clonal expansion index was calculated for each public chain from normalized within-repertoire ranks of inferred template counts. In a later analysis, generation probabilities were computed with a VDJ recombination model fitted to out-of-frame rearrangements, and the resulting probabilities were checked against IGoR. A later analysis scored TCR-TCR, TCR-HLA and TCR-CMV co-occurrence with hypergeometric tests, applying a repertoire-size bias correction to TCR pairs. In a later analysis, false discovery rates were estimated by permuting HLA or CMV assignments 20 times. In a later analysis, co-occurring TCRs were grouped with DBSCAN, and TCRdist sequence similarity was added when clustering was performed within HLA-allele-positive subsets. For co-occurrence clustering, repertoires with fewer than 30,000 or more than 120,000 public chains were excluded, along with roughly 5 repertoires with anomalous nucleotide sharing. Held by TCRdb, this immuneACCESS table contains in-frame sequences only and omits some clones. Under half of the omission traces to an unresolved V gene where checked; the cause of the rest is unknown. V and J calls and clone size are given by that table; D and trimming were obtained from the DNA. Within this sample are roughly 250,000 clones, with 80% of them counted one time only. Clones ranked in the top ten supply over 0.3% of the sample.

Turning to this clone: Its cognate antigen has yet to be identified. Base quality data are lacking; no much larger clone is found one base away.

Sequences SGHTA (CDR1) and FQGTGA (CDR2) are obtained from the germline V gene. The trim is 5 bases for V and 1 base for J, with a gap of 15 bases between the germline ends. The CDR3 has 15 amino acids, counting the end cysteine and phenylalanine. Left in the record is the CDR3 DNA by itself, 45 bases read in frame from the first base. The receptor was derived from a girl aged 2-9 years in good health and CMV-seronegative. Sample: PBMCs. The chain employs TRBV7-3 and TRBJ2-7; TRBD1 is a weak D gene call, 6 bases matching. In nucleotides, the sequence is TGTGCCAGCAGCCTCACATTCACAGGGTCCTACGAGCAGTACTTC. Its protein is CASSLTFTGSYEQYF.